The clone carrying this T cell receptor (beta chain) was observed a single time. What it recognizes is unknown. PCR employed 60 Vbeta and 13 Jbeta primers. Only in-frame clones appear in the TCRdb table, and some are missing; sequencing was by immunoSEQ multiplex PCR. The table lists some 150,000 clones, about four fifths of them singletons. This specimen belongs to a study of cytomegalovirus exposure and HLA in healthy donors. Overall study findings and caveats: The analysis excluded some indistinguishable V segments, including TRBV6-2 and TRBV6-3.

Germline CDR1 and CDR2: PRHDT and FYEKMQ (reference sequence). The CDR3 totals 15 residues. V was trimmed by 5 bases and J by 6 bases, leaving 16 bases between them. The V gene is TRBV13, the J gene TRBJ2-2, with TRBD1 as a possible D gene (5 bases). The sample comprised PBMCs. The sequence came from a male donor in good health and CMV-seronegative. Here the CDR3 reads CASSPSQSRAGELFF. As DNA, the CDR3 is TGTGCCAGCAGCCCTTCACAAAGCAGGGCCGGGGAGCTGTTTTTT.